A single sample gave rise to the 31 T cell receptor beta chains below, sequenced in a study of cytomegalovirus exposure and HLA in healthy donors. The primer mix had 60 Vbeta and 13 Jbeta primers. Generated by immunoSEQ multiplex PCR, the TCRdb table keeps only in-frame clones and is missing some. The table lists 180,000 or so clones, just under 80% of them singletons. Source material: PBMCs. The origin of the receptors is a woman in her thirties in good health and CMV-seronegative.

The gene calls are TRBV2 and TRBJ1-2; 10 nucleotides align to TRBD1. Trimming cost V 6 bases and J 7 bases; bases outside gene matches: 5. Germline V gives CDR1 SNHLY, CDR2 FYNNEI. This CDR3 contains 13 residues. The CDR3 region is CASSRQGASGYTF. In DNA, the CDR3 is TGTGCCAGCAGCAGACAGGGGGCGAGTGGCTACACCTTC. The full variable domain, with the rest looked up from reference TRBV2 and TRBJ1-2, is EPEVTQTPSHQVTQMGQEVILRCVPISNHLYFYWYRQILGQKVEFLVSFYNNEISEKSEIFDDQFSVERPDGSNFTLKIRSTKLEDSAMYFCASSRQGASGYTFGSGTRLTVV.

This sequence joins TRBV7-2 and TRBJ1-1; TRBD1 aligns across 9 bases. V lost 3 bases to trimming and J lost 6 bases; unmatched junction nucleotides: 8. Looked up from germline, CDR1 is SGHTA and CDR2 is FQGNSA. CDR3 size: 15 residues. In DNA, the CDR3 is TGTGCCAGCAGCTTGGGTCCGGGACAGGGCGCTGAAGCTTTCTTT. It yields the protein CASSLGPGQGAEAFF.

This sequence joins TRBV11-2 and TRBJ2-7; 8 positions match TRBD2. With V trimmed by 5 bases and J by 6 bases, 9 bases remained unmatched. The CDR3 extends over 14 amino acids. Germline assignment: CDR1 SGHAT and CDR2 FQNNGV. CDR3 DNA sequence: TGTGCCAGCAGCGGGGGACTAGAGCTCTTCGAGCAGTACTTC. This translates into CASSGGLELFEQYF.

This clone has a single count. V usage is TRBV7-2 and J usage is TRBJ2-6; no definite D call. The germline V gene has CDR1 SGHTA and CDR2 FQGNSA. The CDR3 length is 18 residues. Trimming removed 2 bases from V and 0 bases from J, with 14 bases in between. The CDR3 DNA follows: TGTGCCAGCAGCTTAAACAAGATGGCAGGCTCTGGGGCCAACGTCCTGACTTTC. Translation: CASSLNKMAGSGANVLTF.

This clone was recorded at least ten times. The chain employs TRBV7-9 and TRBJ2-6, with TRBD1 matching 7 bases. CDR3 length: 16 residues. Germline trimming cut 4 bases from V and 4 bases from J; bases unmatched to any gene: 7. Germline V gene sequence: CDR1 SEHNR, CDR2 FQNEAQ (reference sequence). The CDR3 DNA reads TGTGCCAGCAGCTCGTTACAGGGGTACGGGGCCAACGTCCTGACTTTC. Amino acid sequence: CASSSLQGYGANVLTF.

V is TRBV6-1 and J is TRBJ2-7; 9 bases match TRBD1. Trimming took 5 bases from V and 5 from J; bases not matched to a gene: 10. Germline V gene lookup returns CDR1 MNHNS and CDR2 SASEGT. The CDR3 extends over 15 amino acids. DNA for the CDR3: TGTGCCAGCAGTACCCTGGGGACAGGGAGGGACGAGCAGTACTTC. Its protein is CASSTLGTGRDEQYF.

This clone has only a few counts. The chain joins TRBV5-6 to TRBJ2-7; tentatively, D is TRBD1 (6 bases). Trimming took off 2 bases at V and 10 bases at J, with 16 bases between the two ends. Germline loops: CDR1 SGHDT, CDR2 YYEEEE. There are 13 residues in the CDR3. The CDR3 DNA reads as TGTGCCAGCAGCTTAAACAGGGTATCAAAACAGTACTTC. This encodes CASSLNRVSKQYF. Supplemented by reference TRBV5-6 and TRBJ2-7, the full variable domain reads DAGVTQSPTHLIKTRGQQVTLRCSPKSGHDTVSWYQQALGQGPQFIFQYYEEEERQRGNFPDRFSGHQFPNYSSELNVNALLLGDSALYLCASSLNRVSKQYFGPGTRLTVT.

The chain joins TRBV4-1 to TRBJ1-1; TRBD1 matches at 9 bases. The CDR3 totals 17 residues. V lost 3 bases, J lost 2 bases, and 10 bases stayed unmatched. CDR1 MGHRA and CDR2 YSYEKL come from the germline V gene. In nucleotides, the CDR3 is TGCGCCAGCAGCCAGACTACAGGGGGCCTAGGAAACACTGAAGCTTTCTTT. This encodes CASSQTTGGLGNTEAFF.

The CDR3 coding sequence is TGTGCCTGGAGTGTACACGGGGCAGGGGCTGCTGAAGCTTTCTTT. Protein product: CAWSVHGAGAAEAFF. The chain couples TRBV30 to TRBJ1-1; weak D call: TRBD1 (6 bases). There are 15 residues in the CDR3. Germline CDR1 is GTSNPN and CDR2 is SVGIG (reference sequence). V was pared by 0 bases and J by 6 bases, with 17 bases between.

Concerning this clone itself: Germline and junction disagree at one end, which may indicate a read error. The gene calls are TRBV7-7 and TRBJ2-5; D may be TRBD1 (6 bases). CDR1 is SSHAT and CDR2 is FNYEAQ in the germline V gene (reference sequence). The CDR3 sequence is 13 residues long. DNA of the CDR3: TGTGCTAGCAGCTCCACAGGGTGGGAGACCCAGTACTTC. It translates to CASSSTGWETQYF.

The chain is built from TRBV10-3 and TRBJ1-1, with D hard to call. Trimming removed 0 bases from V and 5 bases from J, with 13 bases in between. The germline V gene encodes CDR1 ENHRY and CDR2 SYGVKD. The CDR3 contains 15 residues. CDR3 amino acids: CAISESLNERTEAFF. CDR3 nucleotide sequence: TGTGCCATCAGTGAGTCGCTGAATGAGCGGACTGAAGCTTTCTTT.

The V call is TRBV9, the J call TRBJ2-5, with 11 bases fitting TRBD2. This CDR3 has 18 residues. Germline V gene sequence: CDR1 SGDLS, CDR2 YYNGEE. Unmatched junction bases numbered 8, after V lost 0 bases and J lost 1 base. CDR3 protein: CASSVAASGGRFQETQYF. The CDR3 DNA is TGTGCCAGCAGCGTAGCTGCTAGCGGGGGGCGCTTCCAAGAGACCCAGTACTTC. The full variable domain, its missing parts supplied by reference TRBV9 and TRBJ2-5, is DSGVTQTPKHLITATGQRVTLRCSPRSGDLSVYWYQQSLDQGLQFLIQYYNGEERAKGNILERFSAQQFPDLHSELNLSSLELGDSALYFCASSVAASGGRFQETQYFGPGTRLLVL.

This clone was picked up one time. The chain uses TRBV19 and TRBJ2-1; tentatively, D is TRBD2 (6 bases). The length of the CDR3 is 15 residues. Per germline, CDR1 LNHDA and CDR2 SQIVND (reference sequence). Trimming pared 5 bases from V and 2 bases from J, leaving 13 bases between. The CDR3 region is CASSRDSPTYNEQFF. CDR3 nucleotide sequence: TGTGCCAGTAGTCGGGACTCCCCCACCTACAATGAGCAGTTCTTC.

The chain has TRBV10-3 and TRBJ2-2; D possibly corresponds to TRBD2 (5 bases). The germline V and J ends were trimmed by 10 bases and 1 base, with 22 bases remaining between them. The CDR3 sequence is 17 residues long. CDR1 is ENHRY and CDR2 is SYGVKD in the germline V gene. Here the CDR3 reads CANSPRTGGLNTGELFF. The CDR3 DNA sequence: TGTGCCAACTCTCCTCGGACTGGAGGTTTGAACACCGGGGAGCTGTTTTTT.

V and J are TRBV6-6 and TRBJ1-6; 7 bases line up with TRBD1. Unmatched junction bases numbered 10, after V lost 7 bases and J lost 10 bases. Germline CDR1 is MNHNY and CDR2 is SVGAGI (reference sequence). CDR3 length: 14 amino acids. The CDR3 DNA follows: TGTGCCAGCATTGCCACAGGGGTACGGTCACCCCTCCACTTT. Its protein is CASIATGVRSPLHF.

The chain couples TRBV18 to TRBJ1-2, with D perhaps TRBD1 (5 bases). Trimming left V 3 bases short and J 4 bases short, with 12 bases between. The CDR3 contains 14 residues. Germline CDR1 reads KGHSH; CDR2 reads LQKENI. CDR3 region: CASSPNQGSYGYTF. CDR3 nucleotides: TGTGCCAGCTCACCTAATCAGGGTTCCTATGGCTACACCTTC.

The V call is TRBV9, the J call TRBJ2-4; no reliable D call. In germline, CDR1 is SGDLS, CDR2 YYNGEE. The CDR3 has 15 residues. Between the trimmed V and J ends, which lost 0 bases and 7 bases, there was a span of 14 bases. CDR3 protein: CASSVGHAQKNIQYF. The CDR3 DNA follows: TGTGCCAGCAGCGTAGGACACGCGCAAAAGAACATTCAGTACTTC.

The chain employs TRBV7-7 and TRBJ1-1; a weak D match, TRBD1 (6 bases). The CDR3 is 13 amino acids. CDR1 and CDR2 (germline): SSHAT, FNYEAQ (reference sequence). V was cut by 5 bases and J by 4 bases, with 11 bases left in between. This CDR3 is CASSLDRSTEAFF. The CDR3 bases are TGTGCCAGCAGCCTTGACAGGAGCACTGAAGCTTTCTTT. The variable domain in full, completed from reference TRBV7-7 and TRBJ1-1, reads GAGVSQSPRYKVTKRGQDVTLRCDPISSHATLYWYQQALGQGPEFLTYFNYEAQPDKSGLPSDRFSAERPEGSISTLTIQRTEQRDSAMYRCASSLDRSTEAFFGQGTRLTVV.

On this clone: Mismatch with germline at one junction end may stem from a read error. The chain joins TRBV6-1 to TRBJ2-3, with D uncertain. Germline-derived CDR1 and CDR2 are MNHNS and SASEGT. The CDR3 consists of 14 residues. CDR3 DNA: TGTGTCAGCAGTGGTGGGCAAGGTACAGATACGCAGTATTTT. It specifies CVSSGGQGTDTQYF.

The chain carries TRBV9 and TRBJ2-3, with 7 bases fitting TRBD2. The CDR3 contains 15 residues. V lost 1 base, J lost 1 base, and 3 bases stayed unmatched. Looked up from germline, CDR1 is SGDLS and CDR2 is YYNGEE. The CDR3 sequence: CASSVREGGTDTQYF. The CDR3 DNA sequence: TGTGCCAGCAGCGTAAGGGAGGGAGGCACAGATACGCAGTATTTT.

This rearrangement joins TRBV7-2 to TRBJ1-5; 7 bases are a match to TRBD1. The trim removed 1 base at V and 1 base at J, leaving 7 bases unmatched. CDR3 length equals 17 residues. Per germline, CDR1 SGHTA and CDR2 FQGNSA. CDR3 residues: CASSLVGTVGSNQPQHF. The CDR3 coding sequence is TGTGCCAGCAGCTTAGTCGGGACAGTAGGAAGCAATCAGCCCCAGCATTTT. Full variable domain (outside the CDR3, taken from reference TRBV7-2 and TRBJ1-5): GAGVSQSPSNKVTEKGKDVELRCDPISGHTALYWYRQSLGQGLEFLIYFQGNSAPDKSGLPSDRFSAERTGGSVSTLTIQRTQQEDSAVYLCASSLVGTVGSNQPQHFGDGTRLSIL.

Of note for this clone: One end of the junction varies from germline; a read error may be responsible. This same CDR3 is encoded by further DNA sequences in the sample. The chain links TRBV5-6 to TRBJ2-3; TRBD2 aligns across 8 bases. The length of the CDR3 is 15 residues. Germline CDR1 and CDR2: SGHDT and YYEEEE. The CDR3 is CASSLAPSGRNTQYF. Here the CDR3 DNA reads TGCGCCAGCAGCTTGGCCCCTAGCGGGCGTAATACGCAGTATTTT.

This sequence joins TRBV14 and TRBJ2-1; no clear D gene. The germline V and J ends were trimmed by 3 bases and 0 bases, with 9 bases remaining between them. Germline loops: CDR1 SGHDN, CDR2 FVKESK. The CDR3 loop spans 15 amino acids. Here the CDR3 reads CASSHLPSSYNEQFF. CDR3 nucleotides: TGTGCCAGCAGCCATTTGCCGAGCTCCTACAATGAGCAGTTCTTC.

The chain combines TRBV5-1 with TRBJ2-3; 12 bases are shared with TRBD2. The CDR3 totals 17 residues. Germline assignment: CDR1 SGHRS and CDR2 YFSETQ. Trimming took 4 bases from V and 6 from J; bases not matched to a gene: 12. The CDR3 region has the DNA TGCGCCAGCAGCCCGTTAGGCGGTCTAGCGGGGGGGGATACGCAGTATTTT. Amino acids: CASSPLGGLAGGDTQYF.

This clone came up a few times. The V gene is TRBV2, the J gene TRBJ2-5, with 9 bases identical to TRBD2. The V segment lost 6 bases and the J segment 5 bases; nucleotides outside the gene matches: 4. Germline V lookup: CDR1 SNHLY, CDR2 FYNNEI. The CDR3 runs to 13 residues. CDR3 in amino acids: CASRWLAGETQYF. The DNA of the CDR3 is TGTGCCAGCAGGTGGCTAGCGGGGGAGACCCAGTACTTC.

The CDR3 DNA reads TGTGCCAGCAGACCAGACAGGGCTCTGAACACTGAAGCTTTCTTT. Translated: CASRPDRALNTEAFF. The chain recombines TRBV6-5 with TRBJ1-1, with 7 bases lining up with TRBD1. Germline lookup yields CDR1 MNHEY and CDR2 SVGAGI. Trimming removed 6 bases from V and 0 bases from J; junction bases left unmatched: 7. This CDR3 has 15 residues.

The V gene is TRBV4-1, the J gene TRBJ2-7; 8 bases line up with TRBD1. The CDR3 sequence is 14 residues long. Trimming took 0 bases from V and 7 from J; bases not matched to a gene: 5. Looked up from germline, CDR1 is MGHRA and CDR2 is YSYEKL. The CDR3: CASSQEGRGREQYF. DNA of the CDR3: TGCGCCAGCAGCCAAGAGGGCAGGGGGCGTGAGCAGTACTTC.

This chain links TRBV30 with TRBJ2-7, with no clear D. V lost 0 bases and J 4 bases, leaving 7 bases between the germline ends. This CDR3 is 12 amino acids long. The germline V gene has CDR1 GTSNPN and CDR2 SVGIG (reference sequence). This CDR3 is CAWSVDIYEQYF. In DNA form, the CDR3 reads TGTGCCTGGAGTGTAGACATTTACGAGCAGTACTTC.

This chain uses TRBV6-1 with TRBJ2-7; TRBD1 matches 8 bases. Trimming at V came to 0 bases and at J to 4 bases, leaving 2 bases not matched to a gene. CDR1 and CDR2 (germline): MNHNS, SASEGT. CDR3 size: 14 residues. The CDR3 protein is CASSEAWTGYEQYF. CDR3 bases: TGTGCCAGCAGTGAAGCTTGGACAGGGTACGAGCAGTACTTC.

This rearrangement joins TRBV7-5 to TRBJ2-7; the D call of TRBD1 is as the table states it, not checked on the DNA. TRBV7-5 is a pseudogene. CDR3 length: 14 residues. The CDR3 sequence is CARTGTGSPGEQYF. CDR3 bases: TGTGCCAGAACGGGGACAGGTAGTCCCGGGGAGCAGTACTTC.

This chain uses TRBV2 with TRBJ1-5; D remains ambiguous. The CDR3 sequence is 17 residues long. V lost 10 bases, J lost 4 bases, and 26 bases lay in between. From germline, CDR1 is SNHLY and CDR2 FYNNEI. The CDR3 region has the DNA TGTGCCAACCAACCCCTTGCAGGTCCCGAGTTTAATCAGCCCCAGCATTTT. Encoded protein: CANQPLAGPEFNQPQHF.